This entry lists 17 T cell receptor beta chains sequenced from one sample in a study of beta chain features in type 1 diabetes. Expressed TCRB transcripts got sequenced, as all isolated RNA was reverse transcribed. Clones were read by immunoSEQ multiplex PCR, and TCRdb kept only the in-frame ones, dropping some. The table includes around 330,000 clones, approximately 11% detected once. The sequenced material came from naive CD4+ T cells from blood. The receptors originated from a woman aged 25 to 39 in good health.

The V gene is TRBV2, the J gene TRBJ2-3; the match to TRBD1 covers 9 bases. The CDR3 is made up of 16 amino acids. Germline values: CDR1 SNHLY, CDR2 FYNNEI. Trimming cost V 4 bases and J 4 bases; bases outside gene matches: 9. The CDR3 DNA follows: TGTGCCAGCAGTGTCCTACAGGGGGCAGGTCCAGATACGCAGTATTTT. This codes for CASSVLQGAGPDTQYF.

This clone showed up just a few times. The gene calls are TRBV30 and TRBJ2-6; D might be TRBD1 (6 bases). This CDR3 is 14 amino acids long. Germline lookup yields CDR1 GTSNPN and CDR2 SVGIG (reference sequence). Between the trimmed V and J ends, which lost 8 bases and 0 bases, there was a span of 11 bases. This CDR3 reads CARDKSSGANVLTF. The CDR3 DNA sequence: TGTGCCCGGGACAAGAGCTCTGGGGCCAACGTCCTGACTTTC.

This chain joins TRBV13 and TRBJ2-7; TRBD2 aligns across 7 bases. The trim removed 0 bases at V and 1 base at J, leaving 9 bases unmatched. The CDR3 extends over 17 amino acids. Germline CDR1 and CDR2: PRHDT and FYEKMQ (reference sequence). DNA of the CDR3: TGTGCCAGCAGCTTAGGCCTCGGCGGGAGCGGGTCCTACGAGCAGTACTTC. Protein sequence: CASSLGLGGSGSYEQYF.

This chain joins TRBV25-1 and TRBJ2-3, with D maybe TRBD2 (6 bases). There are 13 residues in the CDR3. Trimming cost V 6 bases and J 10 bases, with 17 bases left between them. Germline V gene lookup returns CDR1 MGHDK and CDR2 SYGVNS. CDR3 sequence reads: CASRGSGPDAQYF. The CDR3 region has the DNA TGTGCCAGCAGGGGTAGCGGACCAGACGCGCAGTATTTT.

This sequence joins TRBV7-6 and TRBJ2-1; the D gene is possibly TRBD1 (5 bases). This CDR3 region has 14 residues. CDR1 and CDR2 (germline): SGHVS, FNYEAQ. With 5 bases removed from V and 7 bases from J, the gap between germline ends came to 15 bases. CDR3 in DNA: TGTGCCAGCAGCAACCCTATGACAGTTAATGAGCAGTTCTTC. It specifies CASSNPMTVNEQFF.

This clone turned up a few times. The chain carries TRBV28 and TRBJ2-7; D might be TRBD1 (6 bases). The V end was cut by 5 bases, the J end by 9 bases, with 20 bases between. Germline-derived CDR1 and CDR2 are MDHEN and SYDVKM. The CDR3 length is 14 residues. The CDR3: CASSPPTGGPAQYF. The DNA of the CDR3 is TGTGCCAGCAGTCCGCCGACAGGCGGCCCGGCGCAGTACTTC. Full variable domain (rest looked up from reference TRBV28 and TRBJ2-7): DVKVTQSSRYLVKRTGEKVFLECVQDMDHENMFWYRQDPGLGLRLIYFSYDVKMKEKGDIPEGYSVSREKKERFSLILESASTNQTSMYLCASSPPTGGPAQYFGPGTRLTVT.

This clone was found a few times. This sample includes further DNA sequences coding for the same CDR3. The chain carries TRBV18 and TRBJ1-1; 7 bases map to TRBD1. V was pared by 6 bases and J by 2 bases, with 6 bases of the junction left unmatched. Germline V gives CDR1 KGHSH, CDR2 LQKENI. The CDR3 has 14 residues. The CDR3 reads CASSPGQENTEAFF. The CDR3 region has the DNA TGTGCCAGCTCCCCAGGACAGGAAAACACTGAAGCTTTCTTT.

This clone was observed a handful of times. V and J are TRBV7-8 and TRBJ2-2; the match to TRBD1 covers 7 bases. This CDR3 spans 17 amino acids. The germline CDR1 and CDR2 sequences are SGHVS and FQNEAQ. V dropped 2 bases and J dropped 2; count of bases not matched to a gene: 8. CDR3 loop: CASSLNRDSSNTGELFF. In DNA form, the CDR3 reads TGTGCCAGCAGCTTAAATAGGGACAGTTCAAACACCGGGGAGCTGTTTTTT.

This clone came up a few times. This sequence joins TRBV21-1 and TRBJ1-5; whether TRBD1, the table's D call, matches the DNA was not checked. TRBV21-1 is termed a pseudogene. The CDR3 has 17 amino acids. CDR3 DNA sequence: TGTGCCAGCAGCGCCCCCCAGGGCAGGGTTTGGGATCAGCCCCAGCATTTT. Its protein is CASSAPQGRVWDQPQHF.

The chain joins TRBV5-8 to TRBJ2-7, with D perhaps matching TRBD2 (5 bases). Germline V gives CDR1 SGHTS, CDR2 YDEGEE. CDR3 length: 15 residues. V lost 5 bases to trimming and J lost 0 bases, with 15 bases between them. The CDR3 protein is CASSRWRAVSYEQYF. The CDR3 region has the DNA TGTGCCAGCAGTCGGTGGCGGGCGGTCTCCTACGAGCAGTACTTC.

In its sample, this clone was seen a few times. CDR3 sequence reads: CASSLVRTGGRVTQYF. CDR3 nucleotide sequence: TGTGCCAGCAGCTTAGTCCGGACAGGGGGCAGGGTGACCCAGTACTTC. This sequence joins TRBV7-8 and TRBJ2-5; 11 bases map to TRBD1. CDR3 length equals 16 residues. The ends lost 1 base at V and 7 bases at J; junction bases unmatched: 8. Germline CDR1 and CDR2: SGHVS and FQNEAQ.

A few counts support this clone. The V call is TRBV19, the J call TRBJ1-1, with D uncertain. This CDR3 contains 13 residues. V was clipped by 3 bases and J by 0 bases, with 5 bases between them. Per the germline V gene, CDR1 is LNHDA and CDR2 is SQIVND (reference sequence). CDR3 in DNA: TGTGCCAGTAGTATGACACTGAACACTGAAGCTTTCTTT. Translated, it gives CASSMTLNTEAFF.

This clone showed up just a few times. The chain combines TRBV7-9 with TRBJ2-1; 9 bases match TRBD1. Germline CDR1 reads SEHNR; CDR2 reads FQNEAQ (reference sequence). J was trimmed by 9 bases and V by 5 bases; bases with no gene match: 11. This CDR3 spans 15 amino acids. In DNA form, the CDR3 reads TGTGCCAGCAGCCCCCCAAACAGGGGGCTGGGTGAGCAGTTCTTC. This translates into CASSPPNRGLGEQFF.

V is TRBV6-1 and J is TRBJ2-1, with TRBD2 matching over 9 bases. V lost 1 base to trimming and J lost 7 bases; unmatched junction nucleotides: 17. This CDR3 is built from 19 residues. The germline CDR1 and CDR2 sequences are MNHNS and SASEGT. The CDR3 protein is CASSEGPRFSGSKGNEQFF. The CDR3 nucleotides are TGTGCCAGCAGTGAAGGCCCTCGGTTTAGCGGGAGTAAGGGGAATGAGCAGTTCTTC.

CDR3 loop: CASSHQTSGKTYEQYF. The CDR3 DNA reads as TGCGCCAGCAGCCACCAGACTAGCGGTAAAACCTACGAGCAGTACTTC. This rearrangement joins TRBV4-1 to TRBJ2-7, with 9 bases aligning to TRBD2. This CDR3 region has 16 residues. V trimming: 3 bases; J trimming: 2 bases; junction bases outside the gene matches: 8. CDR1 and CDR2 from the germline V gene are MGHRA and YSYEKL.

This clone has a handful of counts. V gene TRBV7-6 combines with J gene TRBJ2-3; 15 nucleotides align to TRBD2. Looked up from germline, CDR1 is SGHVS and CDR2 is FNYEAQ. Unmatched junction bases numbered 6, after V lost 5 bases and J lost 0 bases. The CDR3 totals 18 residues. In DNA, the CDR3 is TGTGCCAGCAGCGGGACTAGCGGGAGGCGCCCTAGCACAGATACGCAGTATTTT. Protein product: CASSGTSGRRPSTDTQYF.

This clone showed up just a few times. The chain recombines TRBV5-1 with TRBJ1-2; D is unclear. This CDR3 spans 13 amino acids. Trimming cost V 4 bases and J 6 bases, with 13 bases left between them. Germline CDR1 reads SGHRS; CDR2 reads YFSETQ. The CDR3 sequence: CASSTDTANGYTF. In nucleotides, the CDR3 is TGCGCCAGCAGCACAGACACGGCCAATGGCTACACCTTC.